The 9 T cell receptor beta chains reported below all come from one sample, sequenced in a study of blood T cell repertoires in COVID-19. Here immunoSEQ multiplex PCR was the method, and the copy in TCRdb shows in-frame clones only, minus some. The sample lists 190,000 or so clones, around nine tenths occurring once. Specimen: peripheral blood. The source of these receptors is a man between 60 and 75 years old who had recovered from COVID-19.

The J gene is TRBJ1-5, the V gene TRBV30; maybe TRBD1 (6 bases). Per germline, CDR1 GTSNPN and CDR2 SVGIG (reference sequence). V shed 4 bases and J shed 3 bases, with 16 bases lying between them. The CDR3 contains 15 residues. CDR3 residues: CAWNKGGGNNQPQHF. CDR3 in DNA: TGTGCCTGGAACAAGGGGGGGGGAAACAATCAGCCCCAGCATTTT.

The chain employs TRBV6-5 and TRBJ1-5; D is possibly TRBD1 (5 bases). The length of the CDR3 is 15 residues. The germline V and J ends were trimmed by 0 bases and 6 bases, with 12 bases remaining between them. Per the germline V gene, CDR1 is MNHEY and CDR2 is SVGAGI. The CDR3 is CASSYSARASQPQHF. The CDR3 DNA reads as TGTGCCAGCAGTTACTCAGCCAGGGCCAGTCAGCCCCAGCATTTT.

V gene TRBV19 combines with J gene TRBJ2-3; unclear D gene. V was trimmed by 2 bases and J by 4 bases, leaving 10 bases between them. This CDR3 has 14 amino acids. Germline lookup yields CDR1 LNHDA and CDR2 SQIVND (reference sequence). The CDR3 nucleotides are TGTGCCAGTAGTATAAGTACGAGTGCAGATACGCAGTATTTT. Translation gives CASSISTSADTQYF.

This clone was recorded once. V is TRBV4-3 and J is TRBJ1-4; a possible D gene is TRBD1 (6 bases). CDR1 LGHNA and CDR2 YSLEER come from the germline V gene. The V end was cut by 5 bases, the J end by 8 bases, with 15 bases between. There are 14 residues in the CDR3. The CDR3 coding sequence is TGCGCCAGCAGCTCCGGGGGGCTGGAGGAAAAACTGTTTTTT. Translation gives CASSSGGLEEKLFF.

The V gene is TRBV7-9, the J gene TRBJ2-7; 8 bases are shared with TRBD2. The CDR3 covers 13 residues. Germline V CDR1 and CDR2: SEHNR, FQNEAQ (reference sequence). V shed 1 base and J 6 bases; nucleotides not matched to a gene: 2. The CDR3 protein is CASSLGAGGEQYF. The CDR3 nucleotides are TGTGCCAGCAGCTTAGGGGCGGGGGGCGAGCAGTACTTC.

This clone was counted once. The V gene is TRBV11-2, the J gene TRBJ1-1, with 9 nucleotides matching TRBD1. From germline, CDR1 is SGHAT and CDR2 FQNNGV. V was pared by 5 bases and J by 0 bases, with 4 bases of the junction left unmatched. The CDR3 loop spans 15 amino acids. The CDR3 DNA follows: TGTGCCAGCAGCCACGGGACAGGGATGAACACTGAAGCTTTCTTT. This codes for CASSHGTGMNTEAFF.

The chain has TRBV7-2 and TRBJ1-5; D unresolved. CDR3 length: 14 amino acids. V lost 5 bases and J 2 bases, leaving 10 bases between the germline ends. CDR1 SGHTA and CDR2 FQGNSA come from the germline V gene. This chain's CDR3 is CASSPIGGNQPQHF. CDR3 nucleotides: TGTGCCAGCAGCCCCATAGGAGGCAATCAGCCCCAGCATTTT.

In this sample, this clone turned up once. V usage is TRBV30 and J usage is TRBJ1-4; D is unresolved. The CDR3 runs 13 residues. Looked up from germline, CDR1 is GTSNPN and CDR2 is SVGIG (reference sequence). Trimming stripped 1 base from V and 3 bases from J, with 6 bases between. The CDR3 DNA follows: TGTGCCTGGAGTGCCCAGGCTAATGAAAAACTGTTTTTT. The encoded protein is CAWSAQANEKLFF.

The rearrangement joins TRBV10-3 to TRBJ2-7; TRBD1 matches at 9 bases. CDR3 length equals 16 residues. In germline, CDR1 is ENHRY, CDR2 SYGVKD. Trimming at V came to 6 bases and at J to 1 base, leaving 10 bases not matched to a gene. The CDR3 is CAISFQGQGRSYEQYF. In DNA form, the CDR3 reads TGTGCCATCAGCTTCCAGGGACAGGGCCGGTCCTACGAGCAGTACTTC.